Following are 28 T cell receptor beta chains from one sample sequenced in a study of blood T cell repertoires in COVID-19. Measured with immunoSEQ multiplex PCR; TCRdb has only the in-frame clones, and not every one. In the table there are approximately 210,000 clones, around 80% of which are singletons. The sequencing input was peripheral blood. The receptors come from a woman aged 40 to 49 with acute or convalescent COVID-19.

This chain connects TRBV24-1 to TRBJ2-3; 9 bases map to TRBD2. This CDR3 has 13 amino acids. The germline CDR1 and CDR2 sequences are KGHDR and SFDVKD. After removal of 5 bases from V and 4 bases from J, the junction contained 0 bases not matched to a gene. The CDR3, as DNA: TGTGCCACCAGTGCTAGCGGGGCAGATACGCAGTATTTT. Protein sequence: CATSASGADTQYF.

V usage is TRBV6-1 and J usage is TRBJ1-3; D perhaps matches TRBD1 (5 bases). The germline V and J ends were trimmed by 3 bases and 1 base, with 16 bases remaining between them. The CDR3 runs to 17 residues. Germline V gene lookup returns CDR1 MNHNS and CDR2 SASEGT. The chain's CDR3 is CASSEPTGHQSGNTIYF. DNA for the CDR3: TGTGCCAGCAGTGAGCCCACAGGTCATCAATCTGGAAACACCATATATTTT.

The chain uses TRBV5-1 and TRBJ2-1; maybe TRBD2 (5 bases). V gave up 2 bases and J gave up 2 bases, with 11 bases separating them. The length of the CDR3 is 15 residues. Germline V gene sequence: CDR1 SGHRS, CDR2 YFSETQ. CDR3: CASSFQPGTYNEQFF. The CDR3 DNA sequence: TGCGCCAGCAGCTTCCAGCCGGGAACCTACAATGAGCAGTTCTTC.

As DNA, the CDR3 is TGTGCCAGCAGTTCAGGGTTAGAGACCCAGTACTTC. It encodes CASSSGLETQYF. The V and J genes are TRBV6-5 and TRBJ2-5; possibly TRBD1 for D (5 bases). V was clipped by 4 bases and J by 4 bases, with 7 bases between them. The germline V gene has CDR1 MNHEY and CDR2 SVGAGI. CDR3 size: 12 residues.

J is TRBJ2-1 and V is TRBV19; 14 bases line up with TRBD2. The germline CDR1 and CDR2 sequences are LNHDA and SQIVND (reference sequence). This CDR3 has 17 residues. J gave up 9 bases and V 2 bases, and 9 bases lay outside the gene matches. The CDR3 here is CASSITRLAGGQTEQFF. The CDR3 bases are TGTGCCAGTAGTATAACCCGACTAGCGGGGGGGCAAACTGAGCAGTTCTTC.

The V and J genes are TRBV5-6 and TRBJ2-7; 7 bases agree with TRBD1. CDR1 is SGHDT and CDR2 is YYEEEE in the germline V gene. V was pared by 5 bases and J by 0 bases, with 8 bases of the junction left unmatched. The CDR3 has 15 residues. The CDR3 protein is CASSRDRHSSYEQYF. The CDR3 DNA is TGTGCCAGCAGTCGGGACAGACACAGCTCCTACGAGCAGTACTTC.

V is TRBV11-3 and J is TRBJ2-5, with TRBD2 as a possible D gene (6 bases). The CDR3 is made up of 13 amino acids. Trimming took off 1 base at V and 5 bases at J, with 8 bases between the two ends. Germline CDR1 is SGHNT and CDR2 is YENEEA. The CDR3 DNA sequence: TGTGCCAGCAGCTTAGCCCGGGGGGAGACCCAGTACTTC. It codes for CASSLARGETQYF. Full variable domain (rest looked up from reference TRBV11-3 and TRBJ2-5): EAGVVQSPRYKIIEKKQPVAFWCNPISGHNTLYWYLQNLGQGPELLIRYENEEAVDDSQLPKDRFSAERLKGVDSTLKIQPAELGDSAVYLCASSLARGETQYFGPGTRLLVL.

This clone was counted between two and nine times. The rearrangement joins TRBV18 to TRBJ2-7, with D possibly TRBD1 on 6 matching bases. Germline-derived CDR1 and CDR2 are KGHSH and LQKENI. The CDR3 is 13 amino acids. V was cut by 1 base and J by 7 bases, with 11 bases left in between. This CDR3 reads CASSPQGQGEQYF. Written as DNA, the CDR3 is TGTGCCAGCTCACCACAGGGTCAGGGGGAGCAGTACTTC.

This chain uses TRBV2 with TRBJ2-5; TRBD1 matches 8 bases. This CDR3 contains 13 residues. J gave up 2 bases and V 4 bases, and 0 bases lay outside the gene matches. The germline CDR1 and CDR2 sequences are SNHLY and FYNNEI. Here the CDR3 DNA reads TGTGCCAGCAGTGGGACAGGGCAAGAGACCCAGTACTTC. The encoded protein is CASSGTGQETQYF.

The chain uses TRBV12-5 and TRBJ2-3; 11 nucleotides agree with TRBD2. Germline V CDR1 and CDR2: LGHNT, FRNRAP. V lost 0 bases and J lost 8; bases outside the gene matches: 16. This CDR3 contains 19 residues. The CDR3 spells CASGLVPGRLAGGSGTQYF. CDR3 bases: TGTGCTAGTGGTTTGGTCCCCGGAAGGCTAGCGGGAGGCTCGGGTACGCAGTATTTT.

The chain links TRBV6-2 or TRBV6-3 to TRBJ2-3; a weak D match, TRBD2 (5 bases). The CDR3 has 12 residues. CDR1 is MNHEY and CDR2 is SVGEGT in the germline V gene. V lost 4 bases, J lost 6 bases, and 8 bases lay in between. CDR3 sequence (DNA): TGTGCCAGCAGTTTAGGGAGCGATACGCAGTATTTT. It yields the protein CASSLGSDTQYF.

This clone was counted between two and nine times. The CDR3 DNA sequence: TGTGCCAGCAGTTCGGGTCCGGGACAGGGGAAAGATGGCTACACCTTC. It yields the protein CASSSGPGQGKDGYTF. The V gene is TRBV27, the J gene TRBJ1-2; TRBD1 agrees at 10 bases. Germline V gene lookup returns CDR1 MNHEY and CDR2 SMNVEV (reference sequence). The CDR3 spans 16 residues. V lost 4 bases to trimming and J lost 6 bases; unmatched junction nucleotides: 11.

The chain couples TRBV4-2 to TRBJ1-2; no clear D. Trimming left V 0 bases short and J 0 bases short, with 11 bases between. The CDR3 extends over 16 amino acids. Germline CDR1 is LGHNA and CDR2 is YNFKEQ. This CDR3 reads CASSQDPVSPNYGYTF. The CDR3 DNA is TGTGCCAGCAGCCAAGACCCCGTCTCTCCTAACTATGGCTACACCTTC.

V usage is TRBV19 and J usage is TRBJ1-2, with D uncertain. The CDR3 totals 13 residues. Germline CDR1 reads LNHDA; CDR2 reads SQIVND (reference sequence). V was shortened by 0 bases and J by 8 bases, with 10 bases between the two germline ends. CDR3 DNA sequence: TGTGCCAGTAGTATAGATCGAGGTACAGGCTACACCTTC. Its translation: CASSIDRGTGYTF.

This rearrangement joins TRBV27 to TRBJ1-6; TRBD1 matches at 7 bases. Germline V gene lookup returns CDR1 MNHEY and CDR2 SMNVEV (reference sequence). V lost 5 bases and J lost 9; bases outside the gene matches: 7. This CDR3 is built from 14 residues. The CDR3 is CASSKTGNSSPLHF. CDR3 nucleotide sequence: TGTGCCAGCAGTAAGACAGGGAATAGTTCACCCCTCCACTTT.

J is TRBJ2-1 and V is TRBV29-1, with 11 nucleotides matching TRBD2. The ends lost 2 bases at V and 6 bases at J; junction bases unmatched: 3. This CDR3 has 14 amino acids. Per the germline V gene, CDR1 is SQVTM and CDR2 is ANQGSEA. CDR3 nucleotide sequence: TGCAGCGTTGAACTAGCGGGGGGAGGCAATGAGCAGTTCTTC. This sequence encodes CSVELAGGGNEQFF.

This chain's CDR3 is CASSQVVYSGEQYF. The CDR3 region has the DNA TGTGCCAGCAGCCAAGTGGTCTATTCCGGCGAGCAGTACTTC. V gene TRBV3-1 (or the pseudogene TRBV3-2) combines with J gene TRBJ2-7, with D unresolved. CDR3 length equals 14 residues. CDR1 and CDR2 (germline): LGHDT, YNNKEL (reference sequence). Trimming left V 1 base short and J 6 bases short, with 13 bases between.

The chain combines TRBV5-1 with TRBJ2-1, with D possibly being TRBD1 (6 bases). Trimming pared 0 bases from V and 2 bases from J, leaving 6 bases between. Germline values: CDR1 SGHRS, CDR2 YFSETQ. This CDR3 contains 14 residues. The DNA for the CDR3 is TGCGCCAGCAGCTTGGACAGGGCCTACAATGAGCAGTTCTTC. Encoded protein: CASSLDRAYNEQFF.

V and J are TRBV2 and TRBJ1-6; D is unclear. Germline V gene lookup returns CDR1 SNHLY and CDR2 FYNNEI. Trimming removed 6 bases at V and 0 bases at J, with 9 bases between. This CDR3 spans 15 amino acids. The CDR3, as DNA: TGTGCCAGCAGCCGGGAGGGCTCCTATAATTCACCCCTCCACTTT. Translated: CASSREGSYNSPLHF. The whole variable domain, remainder taken from reference TRBV2 and TRBJ1-6, is EPEVTQTPSHQVTQMGQEVILRCVPISNHLYFYWYRQILGQKVEFLVSFYNNEISEKSEIFDDQFSVERPDGSNFTLKIRSTKLEDSAMYFCASSREGSYNSPLHFGNGTRLTVT.

The chain carries TRBV6-6 and TRBJ2-7; 8 bases are shared with TRBD1. The V and J ends lost 4 bases and 1 base, in that order; junction bases with no gene match: 3. CDR3 length: 14 residues. Germline assignment: CDR1 MNHNY and CDR2 SVGAGI (reference sequence). CDR3: CASSSYRGSYEQYF. CDR3 DNA: TGTGCCAGCAGTTCGTACAGGGGGTCCTACGAGCAGTACTTC.

The rearrangement uses TRBV14 and TRBJ1-4; D unclear. The CDR3 contains 13 residues. CDR1 is SGHDN and CDR2 is FVKESK in the germline V gene. V lost 3 bases and J lost 6, with 8 bases in between. CDR3 DNA sequence: TGTGCCAGCAGCCAGTTCATGTATGAAAAACTGTTTTTT. The encoded protein is CASSQFMYEKLFF.

The chain joins TRBV4-1 to TRBJ2-7; the D gene is possibly TRBD1 (5 bases). The germline V and J ends were trimmed by 5 bases and 0 bases, with 14 bases remaining between them. This CDR3 spans 15 amino acids. Germline lookup yields CDR1 MGHRA and CDR2 YSYEKL. CDR3 region: CASSYTDSPSYEQYF. In DNA, the CDR3 is TGCGCCAGCAGCTATACAGACAGCCCCTCCTACGAGCAGTACTTC.

The chain carries TRBV5-8 and TRBJ1-1; TRBD1 might be the D (5 bases). CDR1 is SGHTS and CDR2 is YDEGEE in the germline V gene. This CDR3 region has 15 residues. The V end was cut by 1 base, the J end by 1 base, with 11 bases between. The DNA for the CDR3 is TGTGCCAGCAGCTTGAGGCACGGGGGGAACACTGAAGCTTTCTTT. Its translation is CASSLRHGGNTEAFF.

The chain joins TRBV4-1 to TRBJ1-5; a weak D match, TRBD1 (6 bases). V was shortened by 1 base and J by 5 bases, with 12 bases between the two germline ends. The germline V gene encodes CDR1 MGHRA and CDR2 YSYEKL. The length of the CDR3 is 15 residues. CDR3 coding DNA: TGCGCCAGCAGCCAAGGAGGGGGTAGGGATCAGCCCCAGCATTTT. Translated: CASSQGGGRDQPQHF.

This chain connects TRBV5-4 to TRBJ2-7; 13 nucleotides line up with TRBD2. CDR3 size: 16 residues. The V segment lost 4 bases and the J segment 5 bases; nucleotides outside the gene matches: 9. Germline values: CDR1 SGHNT, CDR2 YYREEE (reference sequence). CDR3 bases: TGTGCCAGCAGCCCGAGGACTAGCGGGAGCGTCGACGAGCAGTACTTC. Protein: CASSPRTSGSVDEQYF.

The chain combines TRBV7-9 with TRBJ2-1; D perhaps matches TRBD2 (5 bases). CDR1 and CDR2 from the germline V gene are SEHNR and FQNEAQ (reference sequence). Trimming took off 5 bases at V and 5 bases at J, with 10 bases between the two ends. This CDR3 has 13 residues. Written as DNA, the CDR3 is TGTGCCAGCAGCCCGAGGGCAGACAATGAGCAGTTCTTC. Translated: CASSPRADNEQFF.

The chain carries TRBV7-2 and TRBJ2-7; 7 nucleotides match TRBD1. Germline lookup yields CDR1 SGHTA and CDR2 FQGNSA. V lost 5 bases to trimming and J lost 0 bases; unmatched junction nucleotides: 7. CDR3 size: 15 residues. This CDR3 reads CASSPTGDNSYEQYF. Here the CDR3 DNA reads TGTGCCAGCAGCCCAACAGGGGACAACTCCTACGAGCAGTACTTC.

This sequence joins TRBV10-3 and TRBJ2-2, with D unclear. Looked up from germline, CDR1 is ENHRY and CDR2 is SYGVKD. Trimming pared 3 bases from V and 2 bases from J, leaving 7 bases between. This CDR3 spans 14 amino acids. Here the CDR3 DNA reads TGTGCCATCAGTGACCCAACTAACACCGGGGAGCTGTTTTTT. Translation gives CAISDPTNTGELFF.